The 18 T cell receptor beta chains below come from one sample, sequenced in a study of T cell responses to AZD1222 COVID-19 vaccine. Profiling relied on immunoSEQ multiplex PCR, and the TCRdb table lists in-frame clones only, not all of them. The sample includes approximately 24,000 clones, 88% seen only once; the top ten take around 2.7%. The source was peripheral blood, collected 28 days after the second AZD1222 dose. These receptors all stem from an adult who received the AZD1222 COVID-19 vaccine.

V is TRBV15 and J is TRBJ1-2; D perhaps matches TRBD1 (5 bases). Trimming took off 5 bases at V and 4 bases at J, with 23 bases between the two ends. CDR1 and CDR2 (germline): LNHNV, YYDKDF (reference sequence). The CDR3 has 17 amino acids. This chain's CDR3 is CATSERSTQGFLYGYTF. CDR3 bases: TGTGCCACCAGCGAACGTTCCACCCAGGGTTTTCTCTATGGCTACACCTTC.

The rearrangement joins TRBV5-1 to TRBJ1-1, with D maybe TRBD1 (5 bases). Trimming removed 4 bases from V and 2 bases from J, with 15 bases in between. Germline loops: CDR1 SGHRS, CDR2 YFSETQ. This CDR3 is built from 15 residues. The CDR3, as DNA: TGCGCCAGCAGCCCGCTCGGGGGGACTAACACTGAAGCTTTCTTT. Its protein is CASSPLGGTNTEAFF.

The V gene is TRBV7-2, the J gene TRBJ2-5; D remains ambiguous. Germline lookup yields CDR1 SGHTA and CDR2 FQGNSA. The CDR3 contains 13 residues. V lost 5 bases and J 5 bases, leaving 12 bases between the germline ends. The CDR3 loop is CASSVSVGETQYF. The CDR3 coding sequence is TGTGCCAGCAGCGTCAGTGTGGGGGAGACCCAGTACTTC.

The chain carries TRBV15 and TRBJ2-7, with D hard to call. The CDR3 loop spans 15 amino acids. Germline CDR1 reads LNHNV; CDR2 reads YYDKDF (reference sequence). Trimming shortened V by 3 bases and J by 3 bases, and 15 bases separated the two germline ends. CDR3 loop: CATSRGSPMDYEQYF. In nucleotides, the CDR3 is TGTGCCACCAGCAGGGGCAGCCCTATGGACTACGAGCAGTACTTC.

This chain links TRBV4-3 with TRBJ2-1, with D tentatively TRBD2 (5 bases). Trimming stripped 1 base from V and 8 bases from J, with 9 bases between. CDR1 is LGHNA and CDR2 is YSLEER in the germline V gene. The CDR3 extends over 13 amino acids. The CDR3 DNA follows: TGCGCCAGCAGCCAAGGACGGGGTGATGAGCAGTTCTTC. Amino acid sequence: CASSQGRGDEQFF.

The chain has TRBV6-5 and TRBJ1-6; D may be TRBD1 (6 bases). Germline V lookup: CDR1 MNHEY, CDR2 SVGAGI. CDR3 length: 15 amino acids. V lost 6 bases and J 11 bases, leaving 20 bases between the germline ends. CDR3 sequence: CASSYPPPQGTPLHF. As DNA, the CDR3 is TGTGCCAGCAGCTACCCGCCCCCACAGGGAACACCCCTCCACTTT.

V usage is TRBV7-2 and J usage is TRBJ2-5, with no clear D. V shed 2 bases and J shed 2 bases, with 9 bases lying between them. The CDR3 runs to 14 residues. Germline assignment: CDR1 SGHTA and CDR2 FQGNSA. The CDR3 coding sequence is TGTGCCAGCAGCTTAAATCCCGTACAAGAGACCCAGTACTTC. Encoded protein: CASSLNPVQETQYF.

The chain recombines TRBV19 with TRBJ2-7; D unresolved. This CDR3 has 12 residues. V was trimmed by 3 bases and J by 8 bases, leaving 11 bases between them. CDR1 is LNHDA and CDR2 is SQIVND in the germline V gene (reference sequence). The CDR3 is CASSIPGDKQYF. CDR3 DNA: TGTGCCAGTAGTATTCCCGGAGATAAGCAGTACTTC.

The rearrangement uses TRBV7-3 and TRBJ1-2; 7 bases are a match to TRBD1. V was pared by 2 bases and J by 2 bases, with 2 bases of the junction left unmatched. This CDR3 is built from 14 residues. From germline, CDR1 is SGHTA and CDR2 FQGTGA. Here the CDR3 DNA reads TGTGCCAGCAGCTTATCACAGGGGAACTATGGCTACACCTTC. Protein product: CASSLSQGNYGYTF.

The chain has TRBV5-1 and TRBJ2-7, with 10 bases aligning to TRBD1. This CDR3 has 15 residues. V trimming: 4 bases; J trimming: 1 base; junction bases outside the gene matches: 5. Germline V gene lookup returns CDR1 SGHRS and CDR2 YFSETQ. The CDR3 spells CASSDRDRGSYEQYF. The CDR3 DNA reads as TGCGCCAGCAGCGACAGGGACAGGGGTTCCTACGAGCAGTACTTC.

The gene calls are TRBV2 and TRBJ2-1, with 10 nucleotides matching TRBD1. This CDR3 has 14 residues. V shed 8 bases, J shed 9 bases, and the junction held 10 bases outside the gene matches. In germline, CDR1 is SNHLY, CDR2 FYNNEI. The CDR3 sequence: CASDRDRGGGEQFF. The DNA for the CDR3 is TGTGCCAGCGACCGGGACAGGGGAGGCGGTGAGCAGTTCTTC.

The J gene is TRBJ1-1, the V gene TRBV29-1; possible D gene TRBD1, 5 bases. Between the trimmed V and J ends, which lost 0 bases and 3 bases, there was a span of 14 bases. From germline, CDR1 is SQVTM and CDR2 ANQGSEA. The CDR3 consists of 15 residues. CDR3 in amino acids: CSVEDHGRVYTEAFF. Here the CDR3 DNA reads TGCAGCGTTGAAGATCACGGCAGGGTGTACACTGAAGCTTTCTTT.

This clone was counted a single time. CDR3 residues: CASSLSGQASYEQYF. The DNA of the CDR3 is TGCGCCAGCAGCTTGTCGGGACAGGCCTCCTACGAGCAGTACTTC. The gene calls are TRBV5-1 and TRBJ2-7; 8 nucleotides line up with TRBD1. Looked up from germline, CDR1 is SGHRS and CDR2 is YFSETQ. V dropped 1 base and J dropped 0; count of bases not matched to a gene: 3. The CDR3 is 15 amino acids. Complete variable domain (other parts from reference TRBV5-1 and TRBJ2-7): KAGVTQTPRYLIKTRGQQVTLSCSPISGHRSVSWYQQTPGQGLQFLFEYFSETQRNKGNFPGRFSGRQFSNSRSEMNVSTLELGDSALYLCASSLSGQASYEQYFGPGTRLTVT.

The CDR3, as DNA: TGTGCCAGCAGCCGGGGGGGTAGCTCCTACGAGCAGTACTTC. Translation: CASSRGGSSYEQYF. This rearrangement joins TRBV5-5 to TRBJ2-7, with 8 bases that match TRBD2. The V and J ends lost 4 bases and 0 bases, in that order; junction bases with no gene match: 3. CDR1 is SGHKS, CDR2 YYEKEE, per germline (reference sequence). There are 14 residues in the CDR3. The variable domain in full, with the rest retrieved from reference TRBV5-5 and TRBJ2-7, is DAGVTQSPTHLIKTRGQQVTLRCSPISGHKSVSWYQQVLGQGPQFIFQYYEKEERGRGNFPDRFSARQFPNYSSELNVNALLLGDSALYLCASSRGGSSYEQYFGPGTRLTVT.

This sequence joins TRBV6-5 and TRBJ1-1; D might be TRBD1 (5 bases). Trimming removed 6 bases from V and 11 bases from J, with 16 bases in between. The CDR3 has 12 residues. The germline V gene has CDR1 MNHEY and CDR2 SVGAGI. CDR3 sequence reads: CASSGTGLGAFF. The DNA for the CDR3 is TGTGCCAGCAGCGGGACGGGCCTGGGGGCTTTCTTT.

This rearrangement joins TRBV9 to TRBJ2-1; D perhaps matches TRBD2 (6 bases). CDR1 SGDLS and CDR2 YYNGEE come from the germline V gene. Trimming cost V 0 bases and J 9 bases, with 13 bases left between them. The CDR3 is 14 amino acids. For the CDR3, the DNA is TGTGCCAGCAGCGTAGATTTCACTAGCAGTGAGCAGTTCTTC. This codes for CASSVDFTSSEQFF. Full variable domain (missing parts from reference TRBV9 and TRBJ2-1): DSGVTQTPKHLITATGQRVTLRCSPRSGDLSVYWYQQSLDQGLQFLIQYYNGEERAKGNILERFSAQQFPDLHSELNLSSLELGDSALYFCASSVDFTSSEQFFGPGTRLTVL.

The genes are TRBV6-2 or TRBV6-3 and TRBJ2-5, with a weak D call TRBD1 (5 bases). The CDR3 runs to 15 residues. Trimming shortened V by 1 base and J by 6 bases, and 15 bases separated the two germline ends. The germline gives CDR1 MNHEY, CDR2 SVGEGT. As DNA, the CDR3 is TGTGCCAGCAGTTACTTCCGAGCAGGGTTGAAGACCCAGTACTTC. Translated: CASSYFRAGLKTQYF.

The chain joins TRBV2 to TRBJ1-3; D is perhaps TRBD1 (5 bases). The CDR3 is 14 residues long. The ends were cut back, 6 bases at V and 2 bases at J, with 11 bases in the middle. Germline lookup yields CDR1 SNHLY and CDR2 FYNNEI. The CDR3: CASRDGTAGNTIYF. CDR3 bases: TGTGCCAGCAGGGACGGGACGGCTGGAAACACCATATATTTT.